A selection of T cell receptor beta chains follows, all from one sample in a study of CD8+ T cells in alopecia areata. Clones were read by immunoSEQ multiplex PCR, and TCRdb kept only the in-frame ones, dropping some. The sample has about 200,000 clones, 50% to 60% seen once. The sample consisted of CD4+ T cells sorted from blood, taken at week 4, from a patient treated with tofacitinib. The receptors come from a human donor with alopecia areata. The CDR3 runs from the conserved cysteine through the conserved F or W. A D gene is named only where the DNA matches it firmly. The size field is filled for only some rows; it gives once, few, many or a size class.

v_call: TRBV30
clone_size: -
j_call: TRBJ1-6
d_call: TRBD1
cdr3_nt: TGTGCCTGGAGATCTTCGACAGGGACAAATTCACCCCTCCACTTT
cdr3_aa: CAWRSSTGTNSPLHF

v_call: TRBV7-2
clone_size: -
j_call: TRBJ2-1
d_call: -
cdr3_nt: TGTGCCAGCAGCTTAGGGGCTACCGTGGTCATCTTC
cdr3_aa: CASSLGATVVIF

v_call: TRBV29-1
clone_size: few
j_call: TRBJ2-7
d_call: TRBD2
cdr3_nt: TGCAGCGTTGAAGGGACTAGCGACTACGAGCAGTACTTC
cdr3_aa: CSVEGTSDYEQYF

v_call: TRBV25-1
clone_size: -
j_call: TRBJ2-4
d_call: -
cdr3_nt: TGTGCCAGCAGTGGCACAAAGCTTCTTGACATTCAGTACTTC
cdr3_aa: CASSGTKLLDIQYF

v_call: TRBV6-1
clone_size: -
j_call: TRBJ1-5
d_call: -
cdr3_nt: TGTGCCAGCAGTGAAATTGCAGACAATCAGCCCCAGCATTTT
cdr3_aa: CASSEIADNQPQHF

v_call: TRBV27
clone_size: -
j_call: TRBJ1-6
d_call: -
cdr3_nt: TGTGCCAGCAGTTTCGATCGTACAGGGCCCTATAATTCACCCCTCCACTTT
cdr3_aa: CASSFDRTGPYNSPLHF

v_call: TRBV27
clone_size: -
j_call: TRBJ1-2
d_call: -
cdr3_nt: TGTGCCAGCAGGCCAATAGCGCACTATGGCTACACCTTC
cdr3_aa: CASRPIAHYGYTF

v_call: TRBV9
clone_size: -
j_call: TRBJ2-7
d_call: TRBD1
cdr3_nt: TGTGCCAGCAGCGCAGGGGGCAGCGAGCAGTACTTC
cdr3_aa: CASSAGGSEQYF

v_call: TRBV29-1
clone_size: -
j_call: TRBJ1-2
d_call: TRBD1
cdr3_nt: TGCAGCGTGGACGGACAGGGAGATGTATATGGCTACACCTTC
cdr3_aa: CSVDGQGDVYGYTF

v_call: TRBV25-1
clone_size: -
j_call: TRBJ2-2
d_call: -
cdr3_nt: TGTGCCAGCAGTGAACTGAGGGGGGGACGGACCGGGGAGCTGTTTTTT
cdr3_aa: CASSELRGGRTGELFF

v_call: TRBV4-3
clone_size: -
j_call: TRBJ2-4
d_call: TRBD2
cdr3_nt: TGCGCCAGCAGCCAAGAAGGGACTAGTAAAAACATTCAGTACTTC
cdr3_aa: CASSQEGTSKNIQYF

v_call: TRBV6-9
clone_size: once
j_call: TRBJ2-7
d_call: -
cdr3_nt: TGTGCCAGCAGTTACGTCGGCTATAGCTCCTACGAGCAGTACTTC
cdr3_aa: CASSYVGYSSYEQYF

v_call: TRBV4-1
clone_size: -
j_call: TRBJ2-7
d_call: -
cdr3_nt: TGCGCCAGCAGCCAAGAGCGCAGGCGGGGAGACTCCTACGAGCAGTACTTC
cdr3_aa: CASSQERRRGDSYEQYF

v_call: TRBV29-1
clone_size: -
j_call: TRBJ1-2
d_call: TRBD1
cdr3_nt: TGCAGCGTTGAGCTGACAGGGTCCCCCTATGGCTACACCTTC
cdr3_aa: CSVELTGSPYGYTF

v_call: TRBV27
clone_size: -
j_call: TRBJ1-5
d_call: -
cdr3_nt: TGTGCCAGCAGTTCGGTCCCGGGGACGGGTCAGCCCCAGCATTTT
cdr3_aa: CASSSVPGTGQPQHF

v_call: TRBV6-5
clone_size: few
j_call: TRBJ1-2
d_call: -
cdr3_nt: TGTGCCAGCTCCCACGACCCAAACTATGGCTACACCTTC
cdr3_aa: CASSHDPNYGYTF

v_call: TRBV6-6
clone_size: -
j_call: TRBJ2-2
d_call: -
cdr3_nt: TGTGCCAGCAAAGAGACAGGAGAATCCGGGGAGCTGTTTTTT
cdr3_aa: CASKETGESGELFF

v_call: TRBV19
clone_size: -
j_call: TRBJ1-2
d_call: -
cdr3_nt: TGTGCCAGTAGTATCGGACAAGGCTACACCTTC
cdr3_aa: CASSIGQGYTF

v_call: TRBV2
clone_size: -
j_call: TRBJ2-3
d_call: -
cdr3_nt: TGTGCCAGCATCACGGGGGCCCAGACAGATACGCAGTATTTT
cdr3_aa: CASITGAQTDTQYF

v_call: TRBV6-5
clone_size: -
j_call: TRBJ1-2
d_call: -
cdr3_nt: TGTGCCAGCAGTTACTCTCTAGACAGGTTATATGGCTACACCTTC
cdr3_aa: CASSYSLDRLYGYTF

v_call: TRBV4-3
clone_size: few
j_call: TRBJ2-7
d_call: TRBD1
cdr3_nt: TGCGCCAGCAGCCAAGGGATTGTGACAGGGGGCTCCGAGCAGTACTTC
cdr3_aa: CASSQGIVTGGSEQYF

v_call: TRBV11-1
clone_size: once
j_call: TRBJ1-6
d_call: -
cdr3_nt: TGTGCCAGCAGCCCAGACGACCCCCAATATGGGGCCCTCCACTTT
cdr3_aa: CASSPDDPQYGALHF

v_call: TRBV11-2
clone_size: few
j_call: TRBJ2-3
d_call: -
cdr3_nt: TGTGCCAGCAGCCGAGTAGGGACGGGGAACACAGATACGCAGTATTTT
cdr3_aa: CASSRVGTGNTDTQYF

v_call: TRBV29-1
clone_size: -
j_call: TRBJ1-1
d_call: -
cdr3_nt: TGCAGCGTTTATAGGGCACTCGGGACTGAAGCTTTCTTT
cdr3_aa: CSVYRALGTEAFF

v_call: TRBV14
clone_size: -
j_call: TRBJ1-4
d_call: -
cdr3_nt: TGTGCCAGCAGCCAAGATGTGGGACGGGGCGGTGAAAAACTGTTTTTT
cdr3_aa: CASSQDVGRGGEKLFF

v_call: TRBV4-1
clone_size: -
j_call: TRBJ2-7
d_call: -
cdr3_nt: TGCGCCAGCAGCGAGGGGGTTTCTTTCGAGCAGTACTTC
cdr3_aa: CASSEGVSFEQYF

v_call: TRBV18
clone_size: -
j_call: TRBJ2-6
d_call: -
cdr3_nt: TGTGCCAGCTCCGGTGGGGCCAACGTCCTGACTTTC
cdr3_aa: CASSGGANVLTF

v_call: TRBV30
clone_size: -
j_call: TRBJ2-7
d_call: -
cdr3_nt: TGTGCCTGGAGTGTAGGGCAGGCCTTCTACGAGCAGTACTTC
cdr3_aa: CAWSVGQAFYEQYF

v_call: TRBV29-1
clone_size: -
j_call: TRBJ2-3
d_call: TRBD2
cdr3_nt: TGCAGCGTTGTCCCAGCGGGAGTCGGAGTGGGAGGGGTCTTCACAGATACGCAGTATTTT
cdr3_aa: CSVVPAGVGVGGVFTDTQYF

v_call: TRBV5-1
clone_size: few
j_call: TRBJ1-6
d_call: -
cdr3_nt: TGCGCCAGCAGCTTGGACAATTCACCCCTCCACTTT
cdr3_aa: CASSLDNSPLHF

v_call: TRBV30
clone_size: -
j_call: TRBJ2-3
d_call: TRBD2
cdr3_nt: TGTGCCGGGCCGGGGACTAGCGGGGGAGATACGCAGTATTTT
cdr3_aa: CAGPGTSGGDTQYF

v_call: TRBV30
clone_size: few
j_call: TRBJ1-2
d_call: -
cdr3_nt: TGTGCCTGGAGTCAGGACAGCAACTATGGCTACACCTTC
cdr3_aa: CAWSQDSNYGYTF

v_call: TRBV29-1
clone_size: -
j_call: TRBJ1-1
d_call: -
cdr3_nt: TGCAGCGGGTCGGTGAACACTGAAGCTTTCTTT
cdr3_aa: CSGSVNTEAFF

v_call: TRBV30
clone_size: -
j_call: TRBJ1-5
d_call: -
cdr3_nt: TGTGCCTGGAGTGTAGCAGATCTTAGCAATCAGCCCCAGCATTTT
cdr3_aa: CAWSVADLSNQPQHF

v_call: TRBV11-1
clone_size: -
j_call: TRBJ2-5
d_call: TRBD2
cdr3_nt: TGTGCCAGCAGCGCACCGGGACTAGTGGAGACCCAGTACTTC
cdr3_aa: CASSAPGLVETQYF

v_call: TRBV4-2
clone_size: -
j_call: TRBJ1-6
d_call: TRBD1
cdr3_nt: TGTGCCAGCAGCCAAGTCACAGGGGGCCATTCACCCCTCCACTTT
cdr3_aa: CASSQVTGGHSPLHF

v_call: TRBV29-1
clone_size: few
j_call: TRBJ2-5
d_call: TRBD2
cdr3_nt: TGCAGCGTTAGCGGGGGGGCCGGGGAGACCCAGTACTTC
cdr3_aa: CSVSGGAGETQYF

v_call: TRBV19
clone_size: few
j_call: TRBJ1-4
d_call: -
cdr3_nt: TGTGCCAGTAGTCGTAAATCCCTGACACCTGAAAAACTGTTTTTT
cdr3_aa: CASSRKSLTPEKLFF

v_call: TRBV13
clone_size: -
j_call: TRBJ2-5
d_call: TRBD1
cdr3_nt: TGTGCCAGCAGCACCCAGGGGGCGGGCAAAGAGACCCAGTACTTC
cdr3_aa: CASSTQGAGKETQYF

v_call: TRBV2
clone_size: -
j_call: TRBJ1-1
d_call: -
cdr3_nt: TGTGCCAGCAGTGAAGGGGGGAACACTGAAGCTTTCTTT
cdr3_aa: CASSEGGNTEAFF

v_call: TRBV29-1
clone_size: -
j_call: TRBJ1-3
d_call: TRBD1
cdr3_nt: TGCAGCGCCAAGGACAGGGGTGGAAACACCATATATTTT
cdr3_aa: CSAKDRGGNTIYF

v_call: TRBV7-2
clone_size: -
j_call: TRBJ2-7
d_call: TRBD2
cdr3_nt: TGTGCCAGCAGCTTAGTGGCTAGCGGGGGGGCTCGGTACGAGCAGTACTTC
cdr3_aa: CASSLVASGGARYEQYF

v_call: TRBV7-9
clone_size: few
j_call: TRBJ1-1
d_call: -
cdr3_nt: TGTGCCAGCAGCTTAGAAGGGGGGGCAGATCAAGCTTTCTTT
cdr3_aa: CASSLEGGADQAFF

v_call: TRBV4-2
clone_size: -
j_call: TRBJ2-3
d_call: TRBD2
cdr3_nt: TGTGCCAGCAGCTTCAGGACTAGCGGGGGGGCAGATACGCAGTATTTT
cdr3_aa: CASSFRTSGGADTQYF

v_call: TRBV7-2
clone_size: -
j_call: TRBJ2-2
d_call: -
cdr3_nt: TGTGCCAGCAGCCTAAATCAGGGGAACGGGGAGCTGTTTTTT
cdr3_aa: CASSLNQGNGELFF

v_call: TRBV20-1
clone_size: few
j_call: TRBJ2-7
d_call: -
cdr3_nt: TGCAGTGCTACGGAATTTTACGAGCAGTACTTC
cdr3_aa: CSATEFYEQYF